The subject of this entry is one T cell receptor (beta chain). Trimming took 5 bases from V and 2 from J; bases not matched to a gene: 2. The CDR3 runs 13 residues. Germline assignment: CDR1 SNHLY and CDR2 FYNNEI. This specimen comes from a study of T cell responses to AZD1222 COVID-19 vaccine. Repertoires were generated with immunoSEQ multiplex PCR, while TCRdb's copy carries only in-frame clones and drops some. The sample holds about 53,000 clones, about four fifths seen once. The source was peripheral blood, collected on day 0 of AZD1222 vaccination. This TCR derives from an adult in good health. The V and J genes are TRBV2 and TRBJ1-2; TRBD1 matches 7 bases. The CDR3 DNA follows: TGTGCCAGCAGTCCACAGGGGAACTATGGCTACACCTTC. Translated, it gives CASSPQGNYGYTF.